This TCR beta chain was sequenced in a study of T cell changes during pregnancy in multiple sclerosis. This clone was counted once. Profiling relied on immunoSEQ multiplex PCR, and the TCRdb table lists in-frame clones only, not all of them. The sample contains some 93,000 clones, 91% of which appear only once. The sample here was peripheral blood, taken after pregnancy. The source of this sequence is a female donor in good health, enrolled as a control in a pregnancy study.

The DNA for the CDR3 is TGTGCCAGCAGTTTTCAGGGGGCGTTAGGGTGGGGTCAGCCCCAGCATTTT. This sequence encodes CASSFQGALGWGQPQHF. The chain has TRBV7-8 and TRBJ1-5; 8 bases are shared with TRBD1. The V segment lost 6 bases and the J segment 6 bases; nucleotides outside the gene matches: 16. The CDR3 is 17 residues long. The germline CDR1 and CDR2 sequences are SGHVS and FQNEAQ.